This T cell receptor (beta chain) originates from a study of beta chain features in type 1 diabetes. Study conclusions and caveats: Type 1 diabetes patients showed a moderate but significant shortening of TCRB CDR3s in all four CD4+ subsets.

To note about this clone: The target antigen is unknown.

Investigators reverse transcribed all isolated RNA, so they sequenced expressed TCRB transcripts. The repertoire was sequenced with immunoSEQ multiplex PCR; TCRdb's copy has only in-frame clones and lacks some. The data contain approximately 57,000 clones, about 47% of them singletons. Germline loops: CDR1 GTSNPN, CDR2 SVGIG (reference sequence). The CDR3 consists of 13 residues. The trim removed 2 bases at V and 6 bases at J, leaving 7 bases unmatched. The rearrangement joins TRBV30 to TRBJ2-7; 7 bases are a match to TRBD1. The sequenced sample was Tregs from blood. The sequence derives from a woman in her 40s with type 1 diabetes. As DNA, the CDR3 is TGTGCCTGGAGTTACGAGACAGGGATCGAGCAGTACTTC. Protein: CAWSYETGIEQYF.